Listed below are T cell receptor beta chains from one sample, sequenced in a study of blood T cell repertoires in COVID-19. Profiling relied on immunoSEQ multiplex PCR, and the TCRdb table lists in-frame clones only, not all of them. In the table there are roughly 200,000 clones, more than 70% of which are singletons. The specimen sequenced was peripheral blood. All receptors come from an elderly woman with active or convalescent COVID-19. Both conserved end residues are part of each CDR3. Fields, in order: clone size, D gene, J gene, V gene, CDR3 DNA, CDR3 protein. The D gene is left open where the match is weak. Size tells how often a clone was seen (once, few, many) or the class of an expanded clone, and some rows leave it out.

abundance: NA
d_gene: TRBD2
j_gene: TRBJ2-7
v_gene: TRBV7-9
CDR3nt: TGTGCCAGCAGCGCTACTAGCGACTCCTACGAGCAGTACTTC
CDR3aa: CASSATSDSYEQYF

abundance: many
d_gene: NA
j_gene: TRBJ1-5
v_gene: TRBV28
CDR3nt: TGTGCCAGCAGTTTAAATTACGGGTGGCCCCAGCATTTT
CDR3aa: CASSLNYGWPQHF

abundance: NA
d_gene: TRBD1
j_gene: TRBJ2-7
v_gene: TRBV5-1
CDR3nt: TGCGCCAGCGGCCCGGGACAGGGCAACGAGCAGTACTTC
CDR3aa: CASGPGQGNEQYF

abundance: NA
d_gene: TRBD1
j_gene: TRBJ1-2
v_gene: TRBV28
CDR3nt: TGTGCCACCCCTCGGGTCAGGGGACAGGGGGATTCGGGTGGCTACACCTTC
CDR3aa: CATPRVRGQGDSGGYTF

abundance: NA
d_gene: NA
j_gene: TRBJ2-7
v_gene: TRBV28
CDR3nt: TGTGCCAGCATTTCTGGGGGGGGGCCCTCCTACGAGCAGTACTTC
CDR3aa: CASISGGGPSYEQYF

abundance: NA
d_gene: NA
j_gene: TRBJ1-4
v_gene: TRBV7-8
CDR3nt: TGTGCCAGCAGTATTCAGGGAAGGACTAATGAAAAACTGTTTTTT
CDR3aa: CASSIQGRTNEKLFF

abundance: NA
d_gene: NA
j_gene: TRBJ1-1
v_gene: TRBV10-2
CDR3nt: TGCGCCAGCAGTAGCGGGAATTGGGGCACTGAAGCTTTCTTT
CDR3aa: CASSSGNWGTEAFF

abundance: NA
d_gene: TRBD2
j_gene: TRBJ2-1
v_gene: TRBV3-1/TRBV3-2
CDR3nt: TGTGCCAGCAGCCCGGGACTAGCGGGGGCCCCCTACAATGAGCAGTTCTTC
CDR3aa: CASSPGLAGAPYNEQFF

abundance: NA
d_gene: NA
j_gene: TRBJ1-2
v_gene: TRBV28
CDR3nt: TGTGCCAGCGGTCGGGGTTATGGCTACACCTTC
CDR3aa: CASGRGYGYTF

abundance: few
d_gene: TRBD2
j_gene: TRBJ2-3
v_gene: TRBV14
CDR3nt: TGTGCCAGCAGCCAAGGGACTAGGGCACGCACAGATACGCAGTATTTT
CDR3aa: CASSQGTRARTDTQYF

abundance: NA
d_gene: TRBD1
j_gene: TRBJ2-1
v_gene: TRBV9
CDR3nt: TGTGCCAGCAGCGTCAGGACAGGGAATTACAATGAGCAGTTCTTC
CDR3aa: CASSVRTGNYNEQFF

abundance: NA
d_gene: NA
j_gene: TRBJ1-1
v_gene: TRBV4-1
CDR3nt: TGCGCCAGCAGCTACGGTGTACAGGGTAGAACCGAAGCTTTCTTT
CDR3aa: CASSYGVQGRTEAFF

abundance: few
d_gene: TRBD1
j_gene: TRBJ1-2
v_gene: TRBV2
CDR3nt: TGTGCCAGCATCCGCGGACAGGGACCTATGTACTATGGCTACACCTTC
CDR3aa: CASIRGQGPMYYGYTF

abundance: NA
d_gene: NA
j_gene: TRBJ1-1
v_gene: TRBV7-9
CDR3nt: TGTGCCAGCAGCTCTCCAATTGGGTACGACTCGAACACTGAAGCTTTCTTT
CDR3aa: CASSSPIGYDSNTEAFF

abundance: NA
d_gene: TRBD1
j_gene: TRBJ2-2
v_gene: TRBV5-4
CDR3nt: TGTGCCAGCAGCTTACAGGGGGCCGGGGAGCTGTTTTTT
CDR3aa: CASSLQGAGELFF

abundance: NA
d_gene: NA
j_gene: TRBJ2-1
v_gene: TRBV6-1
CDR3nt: TGTGCCAGCAGTGATGGAGGCTCCTACAATGAGCAGTTCTTC
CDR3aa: CASSDGGSYNEQFF

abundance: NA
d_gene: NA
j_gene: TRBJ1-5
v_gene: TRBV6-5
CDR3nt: TGTGCCAGCGACCTTGACACCGGCGCCCAGCATTTT
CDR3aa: CASDLDTGAQHF

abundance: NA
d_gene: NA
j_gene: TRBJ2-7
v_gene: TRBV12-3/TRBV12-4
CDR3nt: TGTGCCAGCACCTCGACAGAAACCTACGAGCAGTACTTC
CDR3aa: CASTSTETYEQYF

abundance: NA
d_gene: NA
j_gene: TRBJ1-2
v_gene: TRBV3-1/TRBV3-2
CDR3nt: TGTGCCAGCAGCCAAGCTTCGAGAAACTATGGCTACACCTTC
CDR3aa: CASSQASRNYGYTF

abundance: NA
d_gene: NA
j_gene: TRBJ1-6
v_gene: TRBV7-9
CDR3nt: TGTGCCAGCAGCTTAGGACCGGGGGGTTCACCCCTCCACTTT
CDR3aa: CASSLGPGGSPLHF

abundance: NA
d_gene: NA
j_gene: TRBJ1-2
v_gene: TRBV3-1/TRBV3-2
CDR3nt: TGTGCCAGCAGCCAAGATCTGATAGTAGCATTCTATGGCTACACCTTC
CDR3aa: CASSQDLIVAFYGYTF

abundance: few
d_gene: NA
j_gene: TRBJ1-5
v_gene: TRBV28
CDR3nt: TGTGCCAGCAGCCGTCAACAGGGCAATAGCAATCAGCCCCAGCATTTT
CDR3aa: CASSRQQGNSNQPQHF

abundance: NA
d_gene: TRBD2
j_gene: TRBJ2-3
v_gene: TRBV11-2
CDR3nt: TGTGCCAGCAGCTTAGATGGGACTAGAACAGATACGCAGTATTTT
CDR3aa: CASSLDGTRTDTQYF

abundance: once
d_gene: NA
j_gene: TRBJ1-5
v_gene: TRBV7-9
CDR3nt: TGTGCCAGCAGCTTAATAGGGATGACAGCTAGCAATCAGCCCCAGCATTTT
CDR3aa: CASSLIGMTASNQPQHF

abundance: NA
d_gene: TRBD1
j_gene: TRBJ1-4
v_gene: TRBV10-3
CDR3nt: TGTGCCATCAGTGACCCCCTTGGGACAGGGGGCGCAGAAAAACTGTTTTTT
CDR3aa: CAISDPLGTGGAEKLFF

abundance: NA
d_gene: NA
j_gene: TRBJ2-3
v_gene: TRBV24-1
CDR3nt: TGTGCCACCAGTGATCGGTGGAGCACAGATACGCAGTATTTT
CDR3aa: CATSDRWSTDTQYF